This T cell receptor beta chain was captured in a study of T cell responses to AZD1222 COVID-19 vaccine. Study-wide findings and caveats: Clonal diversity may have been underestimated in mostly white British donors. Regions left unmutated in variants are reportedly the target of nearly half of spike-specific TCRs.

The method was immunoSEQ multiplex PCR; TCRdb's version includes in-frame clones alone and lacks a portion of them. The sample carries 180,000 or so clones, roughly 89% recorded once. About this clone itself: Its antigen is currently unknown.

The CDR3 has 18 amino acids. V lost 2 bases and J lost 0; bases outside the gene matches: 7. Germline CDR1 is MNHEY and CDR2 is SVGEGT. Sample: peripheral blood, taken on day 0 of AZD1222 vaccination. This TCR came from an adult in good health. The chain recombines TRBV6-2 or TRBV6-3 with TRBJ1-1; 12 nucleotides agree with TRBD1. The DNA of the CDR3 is TGTGCCAGCAGTTACGAGGGACAGGGGGCGCGGATGAACACTGAAGCTTTCTTT. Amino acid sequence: CASSYEGQGARMNTEAFF.